This T cell receptor (beta chain) emerged from a study of blood T cell repertoires in COVID-19. Study-level information: Some COVID-19 samples were acute and others convalescent; all came from the United States, Italy and Spain. T cells, B-cell-depleted T cells, or PBMCs supplied cDNA or gDNA.

This clone was detected a few times. CDR1 and CDR2 from the germline V gene are LNHDA and SQIVND (reference sequence). With 5 bases clipped from V and 4 bases from J, the junction kept 11 bases outside the gene matches. There are 17 residues in the CDR3. The authors' processing: Scientists estimated how many nucleated cells there were by amplifying reference gene primers. Libraries were prepared by immunoSEQ multiplex PCR; TCRdb keeps only in-frame clonotypes and omits some of them. The V and J calls and clone size come from that table; D and trimming were worked out from the DNA. Among around 60,000 clones listed, more than 75% were seen once.

Sequencing was done on a sample of peripheral blood. The chain uses TRBV19 and TRBJ1-5, with TRBD1 identical over 10 bases. The TCR was taken from a human donor in a cohort sampled during active COVID-19. The CDR3 sequence: CASSSFDRGLGNQPQHF. DNA of the CDR3: TGTGCCAGTAGTTCTTTCGACAGGGGGCTCGGAAATCAGCCCCAGCATTTT.